This T cell receptor (beta chain) was profiled in a study of T cells in Graves' hyperthyroidism and ophthalmopathy (dated by TCRdb to about 2019). For the study in its entirety: Peripheral blood was collected at initial diagnosis, before any treatment. The 75 to 100 discovery patients were randomly split 7:3 into training and test sets. Thyroid tissue and blood T-cell repertoires from six Graves' hyperthyroidism patients were also compared in the study. TCR Vbeta CDR3 sequencing of 130 to 150 peripheral blood samples (approximately 44 ophthalmopathy, about 74 hyperthyroidism and approximately 17 progressor patients) is reported in the paper. To identify distinguishing TCR V-J signatures, a discovery cohort of 100 patients was used, comprising roughly 45 with Graves' ophthalmopathy and around 57 with stable Graves' hyperthyroidism. Following sampling, methimazole starting at 30 mg daily was given to hyperthyroidism patients, and high-dose intravenous methylprednisolone was given to ophthalmopathy patients. Prospective prediction of ophthalmopathy was tested in an independent validation cohort consisting of about 20 hyperthyroidism patients and approximately 16 patients who later progressed to ophthalmopathy. Overall study outcomes, separate from this receptor: No statistical method was used to fix the sample size in advance, and group allocation was not hidden from the investigators. Ophthalmopathy was separated from stable hyperthyroidism by a 13 V-J signature model, with about 86% sensitivity and 81% to 82% specificity obtained in cross-validation and 80%/75% obtained in testing. Most expanded thyroid clonotypes (frequency above 0.001) were also detected in blood, suggesting blood repertoires may reflect thyroid immune responses. In validation, progression to ophthalmopathy was predicted by the model with 70% to 71% sensitivity and 72.22% specificity, a median of 6.5 months before onset.

Stable Graves' hyperthyroidism was defined as the absence of progression to ophthalmopathy over 18 months of follow-up. Hyperthyroidism patients were newly diagnosed, had a disease duration of under 2 months, and were aged 18 to 65 years. The study excluded patients with uncontrolled infections, other autoimmune diseases, pregnancy or lactation. Diagnoses were established on the basis of clinical symptoms, serum thyroxine and TRAb, thyroid ultrasound, and orbital computed tomography. PBMCs were isolated from 10 ml of fresh peripheral blood by Ficoll-Paque density gradient centrifugation. Total RNA was extracted using Trizol reagent, and RNA quality was assessed on an Agilent 2100 Bioanalyzer. As regards this clonotype: Its specific antigen is unknown. Per-base qualities were not stored, and no clone one base away is much larger.

The TCR beta CDR3 regions were amplified from the RNA transcripts. The first round of RT-PCR for the TCR CDR3 was performed with the HTBI primer set and the Qiagen OneStep RT-PCR kit. A second multiplex PCR round built the libraries, followed by size selection and purification. Paired-end sequencing of the libraries was performed with 100 bp reads on an Illumina HiSeq2000. Regarding the original processing steps: Raw data were processed with SOAPnuke, discarding reads with adapters, uncalled bases, mean Phred below 15, or no exact constant-primer or identifier match. COPE v1.2.5 was used to merge the high-quality paired reads, and each unique nucleotide sequence was defined as a clonotype. MiTCR v1.1 was used to align clonotypes to the IMGT TRBV, TRBD and TRBJ reference segments. Only V-J combinations with frequency above 0.0001, covering approximately 99% of repertoires, were analysed. The TCS score was defined as the ratio of F50 (clonal expansion) to E x V (chaos), calculated using BLOSUM62-based TCRdist between CDR3 peptides within each V-J. Welch's t-statistics and random forest reduced fewer than 550 V-J features to around 14, which were used in a naive Bayes classifier (R e1071). The public sequencing data were trimmed at Q25 with fastp and processed into clonotypes with MiXCR by TCRdb, which kept only in-frame beta chains. Rows are combined by CDR3 protein, so each entry shows the most common genes and DNA. TCRdb's processing, not the authors' own work, is the source of the V and J calls. This sample has around 520,000 distinct CDR3 sequences in its table, and 14% of those were observed once. Approximately 14% of the sample is in the top ten clones.

Sequencing input: blood. The sequence came from a middle-aged woman with Graves' hyperthyroidism.

The nucleotide sequence is given as TGTGCCAGCAGCTTAGGAATCGGAAAAGGGGGCCGGGTGAACACTGAAGCTTTCTTT. This gives the protein CASSLGIGKGGRVNTEAFF. The rearrangement combines TRBV7-9 with TRBJ1-1; 7 of the junction bases match TRBD1. V is cut back by 1 base and J by 0 bases, with 14 bases in the junction unmatched. Including cysteine and phenylalanine, the CDR3 has 19 amino acids. CDR3 DNA is the only sequence kept; it has 57 bases, read in frame from the first base. For CDR1 and CDR2, the germline V gene (reference sequence) lists SEHNR and FQNEAQ.